The T cell receptor (beta chain) described here comes from a study of blood T cell repertoires in COVID-19. About the study: Acute-phase and convalescent COVID-19 samples originated in the United States, Italy and Spain.

TCRdb's copy holds only in-frame clones and misses some; the assay was immunoSEQ multiplex PCR. This sample has 250,000 or so clones, with approximately 85% found just once. Trimming stripped 3 bases from V and 0 bases from J, with 7 bases between. This CDR3 is 14 amino acids long. The germline V gene encodes CDR1 SEHNR and CDR2 FQNEAQ (reference sequence). The clonotype originates from a woman between 45 and 60 years old who had recovered from COVID-19. The chain employs TRBV7-9 and TRBJ2-3, with D perhaps matching TRBD1 (5 bases). The sequencing sample was made of PBMCs or T cells enriched from blood (not recorded which). CDR3 in DNA: TGTGCCAGCAGCTTGACAGCTAGCACAGATACGCAGTATTTT. Translated, it gives CASSLTASTDTQYF.